Below are 14 T cell receptor beta chains sequenced from a single sample in a study of T cell repertoires in cytomegalovirus infection. TCRdb called the reads again in MiXCR, with one record for every CDR3 protein. The repertoire holds over 250,000 distinct CDR3 sequences, with under 30% as singletons. Sequencing input: PBMCs. The receptor source for this set is a human donor in good health (CMV status not recorded). Some clones in this sample may be carry-over from other donors' samples.

The chain joins TRBV7-2 to TRBJ1-5, with TRBD1 matching 7 bases. V shed 2 bases and J 0 bases; nucleotides not matched to a gene: 10. CDR1 is SGHTA, CDR2 FQGNSA, per germline. CDR3 size: 18 residues. The DNA for the CDR3 is TGTGCCAGCAGCTTAAAGGGGGCGGTACTCTATAGCAATCAGCCCCAGCATTTT. Its protein product is CASSLKGAVLYSNQPQHF.

The rearrangement joins TRBV7-4 to TRBJ2-7; D might be TRBD1 (5 bases). Germline values: CDR1 SGHVT, CDR2 SQSDAQ. Trimming removed 5 bases from V and 2 bases from J, with 13 bases in between. CDR3 length equals 14 residues. The CDR3 bases are TGTGCCAGCAGCCATGCGGACAAAGCCTACGAGCAGTACTTC. Encoded protein: CASSHADKAYEQYF.

The chain combines TRBV19 with TRBJ2-6; no clear D. Germline V gene lookup returns CDR1 LNHDA and CDR2 SQIVND (reference sequence). The CDR3 is 15 residues long. V lost 5 bases to trimming and J lost 0 bases, with 8 bases between them. CDR3 protein: CASSWTSSGANVLTF. CDR3 sequence (DNA): TGTGCCAGTAGTTGGACGAGCTCTGGGGCCAACGTCCTGACTTTC.

This clonotype was seen repeatedly, ten times or more. The chain employs TRBV7-2 and TRBJ2-1; D gene ambiguous. Looked up from germline, CDR1 is SGHTA and CDR2 is FQGNSA. The CDR3 sequence is 11 residues long. Trimming left V 6 bases short and J 10 bases short, with 10 bases between. The CDR3 sequence is CASSNRIEQFF. As DNA, the CDR3 is TGTGCCAGCAGTAATAGGATCGAGCAGTTCTTC.

For this clonotype: This may be a read error: a much more frequent sequence differs by one nucleotide. CDR3 loop: CASSSRQDNTEAFF. The CDR3 nucleotides read TGTGCCAGCAGCTCACGACAGGACAACACTGAAGCTTTCTTT. This chain uses TRBV7-2 with TRBJ1-1; D perhaps matches TRBD1 (6 bases). Germline assignment: CDR1 SGHTA and CDR2 FQGNSA. CDR3 length: 14 amino acids. The V end lost 4 bases, the J end lost 2 bases, and 11 bases lay between the germline ends.

This clonotype was seen ten or more times. The V gene is TRBV11-2, the J gene TRBJ2-2; D remains ambiguous. The germline gives CDR1 SGHAT, CDR2 FQNNGV. Between the trimmed V and J ends, which lost 1 base and 4 bases, there was a span of 4 bases. This CDR3 has 13 amino acids. CDR3 region: CASSLVSTGELFF. CDR3 DNA: TGTGCCAGCAGCTTAGTTTCCACCGGGGAGCTGTTTTTT.

This clonotype was counted between two and nine times. V gene TRBV27 combines with J gene TRBJ2-6; 8 nucleotides match TRBD1. CDR3 length equals 17 residues. V was pared by 5 bases and J by 2 bases, with 8 bases of the junction left unmatched. Germline-derived CDR1 and CDR2 are MNHEY and SMNVEV (reference sequence). The CDR3 nucleotides read TGTGCCAGCAGTGGGACAGCAGGGGGCGCTGGGGCCAACGTCCTGACTTTC. Its protein product is CASSGTAGGAGANVLTF.

V is TRBV20-1 and J is TRBJ2-7; 7 nucleotides line up with TRBD1. The J segment lost 3 bases and the V segment lost 4 bases, leaving 9 bases of the junction unmatched. CDR1 is DFQATT, CDR2 SNEGSKA, per germline (reference sequence). The CDR3 extends over 14 amino acids. The chain's CDR3 is CSATGTDPFYEQYF. CDR3 coding DNA: TGCAGTGCTACGGGGACAGATCCCTTCTACGAGCAGTACTTC.

V usage is TRBV30 and J usage is TRBJ2-2; no definite D call. V was shortened by 3 bases and J by 4 bases, with 9 bases between the two germline ends. The germline gives CDR1 GTSNPN, CDR2 SVGIG (reference sequence). The CDR3 is made up of 13 amino acids. The CDR3 here is CAWRFQTTGELFF. CDR3 in DNA: TGTGCCTGGAGATTCCAGACCACCGGGGAGCTGTTTTTT.

J is TRBJ2-2 and V is TRBV2, with 8 bases matching TRBD2. The germline CDR1 and CDR2 sequences are SNHLY and FYNNEI. The CDR3 length is 16 residues. The trim removed 2 bases at V and 1 base at J, leaving 3 bases unmatched. For the CDR3, the DNA is TGTGCCAGCAGTGAAAGGCTAGCGGGGAACACCGGGGAGCTGTTTTTT. Amino acids: CASSERLAGNTGELFF. Filled out from reference TRBV2 and TRBJ2-2, the complete variable domain reads EPEVTQTPSHQVTQMGQEVILRCVPISNHLYFYWYRQILGQKVEFLVSFYNNEISEKSEIFDDQFSVERPDGSNFTLKIRSTKLEDSAMYFCASSERLAGNTGELFFGEGSRLTVL.

The V gene is TRBV7-2, the J gene TRBJ2-7, with no clear D. In germline, CDR1 is SGHTA, CDR2 FQGNSA. Trimming took 4 bases from V and 9 from J, leaving 13 bases between them. The CDR3 is made up of 12 amino acids. This chain's CDR3 is CASSSIRVGQYF. The CDR3 DNA is TGTGCCAGCAGCTCAATAAGGGTTGGGCAGTACTTC.

J is TRBJ1-2 and V is TRBV19; 10 bases agree with TRBD1. J lost 2 bases, V lost 10 bases, and 4 bases had no gene match. This CDR3 contains 13 residues. Germline V gene lookup returns CDR1 LNHDA and CDR2 SQIVND (reference sequence). CDR3 in DNA: TGTGCCACCTCGGACAGGGGGAACTATGGCTACACCTTC. Residues: CATSDRGNYGYTF.

This clonotype appeared many times. This rearrangement joins TRBV20-1 to TRBJ2-3, with 8 bases lining up with TRBD2. This CDR3 comprises 16 residues. The junction had 7 bases not matched to a gene; V was cut back by 1 base and J by 1 base. Per the germline V gene, CDR1 is DFQATT and CDR2 is SNEGSKA (reference sequence). This CDR3 reads CSARGLGLGGTDTQYF. The CDR3 nucleotides are TGCAGTGCTAGAGGACTGGGACTAGGGGGCACAGATACGCAGTATTTT.

As to this clonotype: This may be a read error, as it is one base from a much larger clone. The chain couples TRBV7-2 to TRBJ2-7; D possibly corresponds to TRBD2 (6 bases). V was cut by 4 bases and J by 2 bases, with 15 bases left in between. The CDR3 length is 15 residues. Germline V gives CDR1 SGHTA, CDR2 FQGNSA. CDR3 sequence: CASSYVGDWAYEQYF. The CDR3 DNA sequence: TGTGCCAGCAGCTACGTTGGGGACTGGGCCTACGAGCAGTACTTC.